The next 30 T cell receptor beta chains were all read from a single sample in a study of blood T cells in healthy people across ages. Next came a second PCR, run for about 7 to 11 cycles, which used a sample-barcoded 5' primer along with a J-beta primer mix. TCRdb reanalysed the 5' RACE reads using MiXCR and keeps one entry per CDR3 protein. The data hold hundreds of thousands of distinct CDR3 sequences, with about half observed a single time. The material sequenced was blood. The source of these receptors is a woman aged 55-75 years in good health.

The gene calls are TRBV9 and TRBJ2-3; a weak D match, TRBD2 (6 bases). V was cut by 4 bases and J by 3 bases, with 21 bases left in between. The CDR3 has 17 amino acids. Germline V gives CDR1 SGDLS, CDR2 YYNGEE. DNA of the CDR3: TGTGCCAGCAGCACCATAACCCGGACGGCGGGGACAGATACGCAGTATTTT. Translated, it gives CASSTITRTAGTDTQYF.

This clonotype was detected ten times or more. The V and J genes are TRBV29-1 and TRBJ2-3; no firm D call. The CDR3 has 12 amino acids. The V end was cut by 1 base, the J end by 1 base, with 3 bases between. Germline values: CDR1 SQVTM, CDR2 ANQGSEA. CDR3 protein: CSVEVGTDTQYF. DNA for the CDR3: TGCAGCGTTGAAGTAGGCACAGATACGCAGTATTTT.

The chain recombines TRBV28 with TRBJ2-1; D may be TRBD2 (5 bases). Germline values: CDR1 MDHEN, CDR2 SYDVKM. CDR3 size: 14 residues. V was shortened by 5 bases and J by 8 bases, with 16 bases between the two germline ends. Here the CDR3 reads CASSHRGRVDEQFF. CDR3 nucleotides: TGTGCCAGCAGTCATCGGGGTAGGGTGGATGAGCAGTTCTTC.

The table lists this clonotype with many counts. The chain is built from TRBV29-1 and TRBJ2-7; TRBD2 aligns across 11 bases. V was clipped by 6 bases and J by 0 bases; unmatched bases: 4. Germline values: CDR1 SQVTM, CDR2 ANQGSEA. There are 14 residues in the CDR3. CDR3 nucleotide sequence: TGCAGCGTCGCGACTAGCGGGGTCTCCTACGAGCAGTACTTC. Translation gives CSVATSGVSYEQYF.

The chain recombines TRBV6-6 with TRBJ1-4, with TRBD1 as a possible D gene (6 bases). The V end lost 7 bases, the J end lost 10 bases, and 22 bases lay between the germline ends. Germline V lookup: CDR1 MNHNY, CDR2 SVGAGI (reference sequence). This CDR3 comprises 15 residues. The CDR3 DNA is TGTGCCAGCATGGACCCGGGACATGGAACCGGAAAACTGTTTTTT. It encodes CASMDPGHGTGKLFF.

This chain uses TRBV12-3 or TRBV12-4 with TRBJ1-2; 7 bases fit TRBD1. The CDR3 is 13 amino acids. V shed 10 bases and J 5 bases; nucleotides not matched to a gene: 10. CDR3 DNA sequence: TGTGCCACCAAAGTCGGGACAGAGTATGGCTACACCTTC. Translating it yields CATKVGTEYGYTF.

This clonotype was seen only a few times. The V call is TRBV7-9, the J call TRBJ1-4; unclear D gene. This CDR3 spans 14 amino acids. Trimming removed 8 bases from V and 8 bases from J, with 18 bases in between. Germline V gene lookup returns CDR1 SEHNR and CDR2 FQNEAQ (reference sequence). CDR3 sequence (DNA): TGTGCCAGCGCTCGGATGCAGGAAAAGGAAAAACTGTTTTTT. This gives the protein CASARMQEKEKLFF.

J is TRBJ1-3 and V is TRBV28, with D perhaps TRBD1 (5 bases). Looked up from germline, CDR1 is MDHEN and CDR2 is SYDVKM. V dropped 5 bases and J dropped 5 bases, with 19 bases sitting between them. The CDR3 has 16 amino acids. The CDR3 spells CASSTSHSGDRNTIYF. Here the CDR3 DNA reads TGTGCCAGCAGTACCTCCCACTCGGGGGACCGAAACACCATATATTTT.

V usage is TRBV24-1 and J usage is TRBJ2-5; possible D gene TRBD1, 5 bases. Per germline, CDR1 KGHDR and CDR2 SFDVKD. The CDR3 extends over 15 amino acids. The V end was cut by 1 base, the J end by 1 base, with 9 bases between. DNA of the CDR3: TGTGCCACCAGTGATTTTGGGGCAGGCCAAGAGACCCAGTACTTC. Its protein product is CATSDFGAGQETQYF.

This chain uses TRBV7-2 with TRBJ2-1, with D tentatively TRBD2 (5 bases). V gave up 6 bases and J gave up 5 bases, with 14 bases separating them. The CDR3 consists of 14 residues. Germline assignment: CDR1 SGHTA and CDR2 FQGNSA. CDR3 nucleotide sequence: TGTGCCAGCAGAGCGAGAGGGTCGAACAATGAGCAGTTCTTC. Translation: CASRARGSNNEQFF. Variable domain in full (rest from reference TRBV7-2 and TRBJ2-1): GAGVSQSPSNKVTEKGKDVELRCDPISGHTALYWYRQSLGQGLEFLIYFQGNSAPDKSGLPSDRFSAERTGGSVSTLTIQRTQQEDSAVYLCASRARGSNNEQFFGPGTRLTVL.

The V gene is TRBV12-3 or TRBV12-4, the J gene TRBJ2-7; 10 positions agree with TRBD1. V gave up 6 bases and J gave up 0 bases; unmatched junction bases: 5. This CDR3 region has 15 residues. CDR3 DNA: TGTGCCAGCAGATTTGGGACAGGGGCCTCCTACGAGCAGTACTTC. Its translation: CASRFGTGASYEQYF.

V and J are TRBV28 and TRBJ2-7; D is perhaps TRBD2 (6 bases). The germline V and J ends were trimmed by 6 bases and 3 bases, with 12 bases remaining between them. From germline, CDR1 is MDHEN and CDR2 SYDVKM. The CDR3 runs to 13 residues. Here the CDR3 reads CASSRDFIYEQYF. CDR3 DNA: TGTGCCAGCAGCCGGGACTTCATCTACGAGCAGTACTTC.

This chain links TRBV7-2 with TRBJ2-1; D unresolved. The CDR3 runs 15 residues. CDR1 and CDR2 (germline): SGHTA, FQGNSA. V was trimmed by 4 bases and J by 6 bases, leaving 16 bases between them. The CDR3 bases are TGTGCCAGCAGCTCCACCGCTCGACTCGGCAATGAGCAGTTCTTC. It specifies CASSSTARLGNEQFF. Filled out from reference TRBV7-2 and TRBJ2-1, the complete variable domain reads GAGVSQSPSNKVTEKGKDVELRCDPISGHTALYWYRQSLGQGLEFLIYFQGNSAPDKSGLPSDRFSAERTGGSVSTLTIQRTQQEDSAVYLCASSSTARLGNEQFFGPGTRLTVL.

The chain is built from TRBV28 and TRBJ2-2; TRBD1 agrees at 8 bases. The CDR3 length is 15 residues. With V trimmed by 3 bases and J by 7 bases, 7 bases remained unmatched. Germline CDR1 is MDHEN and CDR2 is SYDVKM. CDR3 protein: CASSLYDRGVGELFF. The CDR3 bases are TGTGCCAGCAGTTTGTACGACAGGGGAGTCGGGGAGCTGTTTTTT.

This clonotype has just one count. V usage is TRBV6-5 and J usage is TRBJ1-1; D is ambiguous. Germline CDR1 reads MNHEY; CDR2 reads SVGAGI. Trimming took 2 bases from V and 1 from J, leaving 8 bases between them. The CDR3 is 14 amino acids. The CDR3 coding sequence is TGTGCCAGCAGTTACGGAGCCCCGAACACTGAAGCTTTCTTT. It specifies CASSYGAPNTEAFF.

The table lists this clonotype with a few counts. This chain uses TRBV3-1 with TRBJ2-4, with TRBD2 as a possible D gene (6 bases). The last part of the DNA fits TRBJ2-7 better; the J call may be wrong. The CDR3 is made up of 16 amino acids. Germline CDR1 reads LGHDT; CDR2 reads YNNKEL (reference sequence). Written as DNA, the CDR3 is TGTGCCAGCAGCCAAGATCTATCGGGGACTGTCAACGAGCAGTACTTC. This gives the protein CASSQDLSGTVNEQYF.

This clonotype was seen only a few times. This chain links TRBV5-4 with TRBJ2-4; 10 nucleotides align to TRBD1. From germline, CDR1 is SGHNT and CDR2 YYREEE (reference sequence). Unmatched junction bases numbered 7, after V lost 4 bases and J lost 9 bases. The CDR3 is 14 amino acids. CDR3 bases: TGTGCCAGCAGCCGGGGACAGGGGAACGGCATTCAGTACTTC. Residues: CASSRGQGNGIQYF.

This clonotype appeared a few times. The DNA for the CDR3 is TGCAGTGTCCTAGGGGAGGCCGAGACTCGCTACAATGAGCAGTTCTTC. It encodes CSVLGEAETRYNEQFF. This chain connects TRBV20-1 to TRBJ2-1; D possibly corresponds to TRBD2 (6 bases). This CDR3 is built from 16 residues. Trimming left V 7 bases short and J 3 bases short, with 22 bases between. From germline, CDR1 is DFQATT and CDR2 SNEGSKA (reference sequence).

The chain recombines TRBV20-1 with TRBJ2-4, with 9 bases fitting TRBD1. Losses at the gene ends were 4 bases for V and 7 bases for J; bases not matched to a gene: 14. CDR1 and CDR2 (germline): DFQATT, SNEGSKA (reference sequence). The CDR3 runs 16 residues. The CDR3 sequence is CSAIRDRDTGNNIQYF. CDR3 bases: TGCAGTGCTATCCGGGACAGGGATACGGGTAACAACATTCAGTACTTC.

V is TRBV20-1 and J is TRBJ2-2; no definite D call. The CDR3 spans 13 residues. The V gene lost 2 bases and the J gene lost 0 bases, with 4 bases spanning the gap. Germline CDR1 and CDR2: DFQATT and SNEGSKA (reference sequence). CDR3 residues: CSARPANTGELFF. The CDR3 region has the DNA TGCAGTGCTAGACCAGCGAACACCGGGGAGCTGTTTTTT.

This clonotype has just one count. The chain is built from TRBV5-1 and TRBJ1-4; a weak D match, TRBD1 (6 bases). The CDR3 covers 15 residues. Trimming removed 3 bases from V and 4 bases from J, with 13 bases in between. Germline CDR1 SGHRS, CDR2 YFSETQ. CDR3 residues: CASSWEAGDNEKLFF. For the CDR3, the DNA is TGCGCCAGCAGCTGGGAAGCAGGGGATAATGAAAAACTGTTTTTT.

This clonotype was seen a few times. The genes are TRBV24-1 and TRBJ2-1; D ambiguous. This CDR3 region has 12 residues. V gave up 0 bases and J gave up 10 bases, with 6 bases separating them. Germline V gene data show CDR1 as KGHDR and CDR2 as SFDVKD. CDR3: CATSDLLREQFF. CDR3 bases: TGTGCCACCAGTGATTTGCTACGAGAGCAGTTCTTC.

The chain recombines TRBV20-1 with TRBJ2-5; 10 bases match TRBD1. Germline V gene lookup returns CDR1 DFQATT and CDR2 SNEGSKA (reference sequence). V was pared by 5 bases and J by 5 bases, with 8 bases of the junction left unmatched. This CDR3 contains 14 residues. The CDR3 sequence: CSALGTGVAETQYF. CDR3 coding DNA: TGCAGTGCTCTAGGGACAGGGGTAGCGGAGACCCAGTACTTC.

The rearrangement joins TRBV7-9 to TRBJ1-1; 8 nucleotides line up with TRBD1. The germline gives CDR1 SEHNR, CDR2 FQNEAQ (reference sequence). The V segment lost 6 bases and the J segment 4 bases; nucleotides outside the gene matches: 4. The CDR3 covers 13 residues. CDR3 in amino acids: CASSPTGGTEAFF. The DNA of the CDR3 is TGTGCCAGCAGTCCCACAGGGGGCACTGAAGCTTTCTTT.

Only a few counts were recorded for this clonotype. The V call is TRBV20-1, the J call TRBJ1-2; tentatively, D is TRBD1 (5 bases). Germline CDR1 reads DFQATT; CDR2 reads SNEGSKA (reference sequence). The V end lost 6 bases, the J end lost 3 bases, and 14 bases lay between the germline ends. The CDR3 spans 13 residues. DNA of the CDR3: TGCAGTGCCCGGGACCGAAGGGACTATGGCTACACCTTC. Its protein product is CSARDRRDYGYTF.

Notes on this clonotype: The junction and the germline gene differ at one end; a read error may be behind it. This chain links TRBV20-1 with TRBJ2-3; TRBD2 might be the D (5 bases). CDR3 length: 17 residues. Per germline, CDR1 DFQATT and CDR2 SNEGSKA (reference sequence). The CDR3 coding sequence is TGCGGTGCTAGACCCCTCCGGACTCGAACCTATACAGATACGCAGTATTTT. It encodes CGARPLRTRTYTDTQYF.

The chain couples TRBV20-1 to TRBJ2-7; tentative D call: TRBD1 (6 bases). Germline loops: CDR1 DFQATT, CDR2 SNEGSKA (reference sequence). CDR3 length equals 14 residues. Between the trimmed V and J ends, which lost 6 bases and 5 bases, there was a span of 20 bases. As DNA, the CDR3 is TGCAGTGCGAACCCAGGGGCGAGCGGCAACGAGCAGTACTTC. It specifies CSANPGASGNEQYF.

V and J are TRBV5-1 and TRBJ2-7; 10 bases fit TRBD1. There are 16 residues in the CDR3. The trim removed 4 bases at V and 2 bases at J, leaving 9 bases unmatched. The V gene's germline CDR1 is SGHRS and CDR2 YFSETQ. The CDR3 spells CASSPARTGGTYEQYF. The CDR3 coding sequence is TGCGCCAGCAGCCCCGCCCGGACAGGGGGGACCTACGAGCAGTACTTC.

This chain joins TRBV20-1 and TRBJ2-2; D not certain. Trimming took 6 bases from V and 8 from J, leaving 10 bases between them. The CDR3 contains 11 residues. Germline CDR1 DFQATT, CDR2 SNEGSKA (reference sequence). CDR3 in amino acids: CSALGQGELFF. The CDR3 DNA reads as TGCAGTGCCCTAGGCCAAGGGGAGCTGTTTTTT.

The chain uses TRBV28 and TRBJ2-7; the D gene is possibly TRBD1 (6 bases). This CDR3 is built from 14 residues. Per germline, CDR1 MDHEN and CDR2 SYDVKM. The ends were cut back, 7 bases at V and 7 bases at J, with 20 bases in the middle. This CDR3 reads CASMGDNFYNEQYF. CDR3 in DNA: TGTGCCAGCATGGGGGACAATTTTTACAATGAGCAGTACTTC.